This T cell receptor (beta chain) was sequenced during a study of regulatory T cells in long-lasting Graves disease. This clonotype was recorded at least ten times. Looked up from germline, CDR1 is MDHEN and CDR2 is SYDVKM. Trimming removed 2 bases at V and 4 bases at J, with 17 bases between. CDR3 length equals 17 residues. The time point here: persistent/refractory GD, antithyroid drugs over 5 years with positive TRAb. Preparation of the TCR library used RNA extracted from PBMCs. Libraries of TCR beta came from iRepertoire HTBI primers plus Arm-PCR of CDR3 regions. TCRdb re-called the multiplex PCR reads with MiXCR, one entry per CDR3 protein. The table includes a few hundred thousand distinct CDR3 sequences, roughly 24% detected once.

The sample was peripheral blood mononuclear cells (PBMCs), taken when the disease was refractory, from a patient treated with antithyroid drugs. The chain is built from TRBV28 and TRBJ2-2; D not certain. The TCR sequence derives from a woman between 35 and 50 years old with Graves disease. CDR3 amino acids: CASSLAPSYGSTGELFF. CDR3 sequence (DNA): TGTGCCAGCAGTTTAGCCCCTTCGTATGGGTCCACCGGGGAGCTGTTTTTT.